The 14 T cell receptor beta chains in this list originate from one sample, sequenced in a study of a mutant IDH1 vaccine in newly diagnosed glioma. No cognate antigen is known for these TCRs. Profiling relied on immunoSEQ multiplex PCR, and the TCRdb table lists in-frame clones only, not all of them. The profile covers 110,000 or so clones, with roughly 88% appearing a single time and 0.5% to 0.65% taken by the ten largest. Time point indicated: week 11, during vaccination. Every vaccination contained 300 ug of the mutant IDH1 20-mer peptide and was paired with topical imiquimod. The sample in question was PBMCs, obtained from a glioma patient whose treatment included an IDH1 peptide vaccine. These receptors all stem from a woman aged 45-65 years with glioma.

This rearrangement joins TRBV9 to TRBJ1-2; 8 nucleotides line up with TRBD1. The germline V gene has CDR1 SGDLS and CDR2 YYNGEE. The CDR3 loop spans 13 amino acids. Trimming took 2 bases from V and 7 from J; bases not matched to a gene: 4. CDR3 protein: CASSVPGGAGYTF. For the CDR3, the DNA is TGTGCCAGCAGCGTTCCAGGGGGCGCTGGCTACACCTTC.

This clone was recorded only once. This sequence joins TRBV4-1 and TRBJ2-2; TRBD2 aligns across 9 bases. CDR1 and CDR2 from the germline V gene are MGHRA and YSYEKL. The CDR3 has 16 amino acids. V gave up 4 bases and J gave up 7 bases; unmatched junction bases: 10. The CDR3 loop is CASSRLAGEWSGELFF. In DNA, the CDR3 is TGCGCCAGCAGCCGGTTAGCGGGAGAATGGAGCGGGGAGCTGTTTTTT.

This chain's CDR3 is CASSHTLRASHNYGYTF. CDR3 DNA: TGTGCCAGCAGTCACACTCTCCGGGCCTCCCATAACTATGGCTACACCTTC. This chain connects TRBV27 to TRBJ1-2; D is unclear. The CDR3 has 17 residues. V shed 5 bases and J shed 1 base, with 20 bases lying between them. CDR1 is MNHEY, CDR2 SMNVEV, per germline (reference sequence).

The chain links TRBV28 to TRBJ1-6; 8 nucleotides match TRBD1. Looked up from germline, CDR1 is MDHEN and CDR2 is SYDVKM. With 10 bases clipped from V and 10 bases from J, the junction kept 9 bases outside the gene matches. The CDR3 totals 13 residues. CDR3 sequence: CAIRTGGGSPLHF. In DNA form, the CDR3 reads TGTGCCATCCGAACAGGGGGTGGCTCACCCCTCCACTTT.

The CDR3 is CAGRRTTNEKLFF. Written as DNA, the CDR3 is TGTGCCGGAAGGCGAACAACTAATGAAAAACTGTTTTTT. The chain carries TRBV2 and TRBJ1-4, with D hard to call. Between the trimmed V and J ends, which lost 11 bases and 0 bases, there was a span of 10 bases. CDR1 is SNHLY and CDR2 is FYNNEI in the germline V gene. This CDR3 spans 13 amino acids.

This sequence joins TRBV27 and TRBJ2-3; 16 bases line up with TRBD2. Germline V gene sequence: CDR1 MNHEY, CDR2 SMNVEV (reference sequence). The CDR3 contains 18 residues. V lost 2 bases, J lost 5 bases, and 7 bases stayed unmatched. CDR3 protein: CASSLPGLAGGPKDTQYF. CDR3 sequence (DNA): TGTGCCAGCAGTTTACCGGGACTAGCGGGAGGGCCCAAAGATACGCAGTATTTT.

This sequence joins TRBV19 and TRBJ1-1, with 8 bases lining up with TRBD1. Trimming cost V 9 bases and J 3 bases; bases outside gene matches: 6. This CDR3 has 13 residues. From germline, CDR1 is LNHDA and CDR2 SQIVND (reference sequence). The DNA for the CDR3 is TGTGCCAGCGACAGGGGTTGGGACACTGAAGCTTTCTTT. Encoded protein: CASDRGWDTEAFF. The full variable domain, with the rest looked up from reference TRBV19 and TRBJ1-1, is DGGITQSPKYLFRKEGQNVTLSCEQNLNHDAMYWYRQDPGQGLRLIYYSQIVNDFQKGDIAEGYSVSREKKESFPLTVTSAQKNPTAFYLCASDRGWDTEAFFGQGTRLTVV.

The chain links TRBV5-1 to TRBJ2-5, with D maybe TRBD1 (6 bases). Germline V gene lookup returns CDR1 SGHRS and CDR2 YFSETQ. Between the trimmed V and J ends, which lost 0 bases and 1 base, there was a span of 10 bases. CDR3 length: 15 amino acids. CDR3 protein: CASSLAGQSQETQYF. The CDR3, as DNA: TGCGCCAGCAGCTTGGCCGGACAGTCCCAAGAGACCCAGTACTTC.

On this clone itself: The conserved phenylalanine or tryptophan is not found at the CDR3 terminus, so this likely reflects a read error. The rearrangement joins TRBV11-2 to TRBJ2-7; 14 nucleotides align to TRBD2. V trimming: 5 bases; J trimming: 9 bases; junction bases outside the gene matches: 6. Germline V gene data show CDR1 as SGHAT and CDR2 as FQNNGV. The CDR3 is 14 amino acids. This CDR3 is CASSPPGLAGVQYL. CDR3 nucleotide sequence: TGTGCCAGCAGCCCACCGGGACTAGCGGGAGTGCAGTACCTC.

This clone occurred once. J is TRBJ2-7 and V is TRBV7-9; 8 nucleotides align to TRBD2. Looked up from germline, CDR1 is SEHNR and CDR2 is FQNEAQ (reference sequence). CDR3 length equals 14 residues. After removal of 5 bases from V and 7 bases from J, the junction contained 10 bases not matched to a gene. The CDR3 bases are TGTGCCAGCAGCCGGACTAGCTCTCTTGCGGAGCAGTACTTC. Amino acids: CASSRTSSLAEQYF.

The J gene is TRBJ2-7, the V gene TRBV5-6, with TRBD1 identical over 10 bases. This CDR3 has 14 residues. The junction had 3 bases not matched to a gene; V was cut back by 2 bases and J by 4 bases. From germline, CDR1 is SGHDT and CDR2 YYEEEE. The CDR3 DNA follows: TGTGCCAGCAGCTTTGGGACAGGGGCATACGAGCAGTACTTC. Its protein is CASSFGTGAYEQYF.

V gene TRBV7-8 combines with J gene TRBJ2-3; D uncertain. Between the trimmed V and J ends, which lost 1 base and 2 bases, there was a span of 4 bases. Germline CDR1 and CDR2: SGHVS and FQNEAQ. This CDR3 has 13 residues. In nucleotides, the CDR3 is TGTGCCAGCAGCTTAGTAACCACAGATACGCAGTATTTT. Translation: CASSLVTTDTQYF.

The chain is built from TRBV6-5 and TRBJ2-5; D may be TRBD1 (6 bases). V lost 5 bases and J lost 0, with 7 bases in between. This CDR3 has 13 residues. CDR1 and CDR2 from the germline V gene are MNHEY and SVGAGI. The CDR3 nucleotides read TGTGCCAGCAGTGGACAGTACCAAGAGACCCAGTACTTC. Translating it yields CASSGQYQETQYF.

The rearrangement joins TRBV29-1 to TRBJ2-3; the D gene is possibly TRBD1 (5 bases). From germline, CDR1 is SQVTM and CDR2 ANQGSEA. The CDR3 contains 15 residues. The V end was cut by 2 bases, the J end by 2 bases, with 14 bases between. The CDR3 coding sequence is TGCAGCGTTGAACCCGATGGGGCGTACACAGATACGCAGTATTTT. Its translation is CSVEPDGAYTDTQYF.